The source of this TCR beta chain is a study of CD8 T cells in ankylosing spondylitis. Trimming removed 4 bases at V and 6 bases at J, with 10 bases between. The V gene's germline CDR1 is SGHNT and CDR2 YENEEA. There are 12 residues in the CDR3. From the 5' RACE reads, TCRdb called clonotypes with MiXCR, one entry per CDR3 protein. The table shows 80,000 to 100,000 distinct CDR3 sequences, with around 9.4% occurring only once. Note on this clonotype: Its target is not known. A read error may explain this, as a much larger clone is one base away.

General observations from the study: Relatively scarce in peripheral blood, disease-linked clones were CD8+.

The clonotype comes from a male donor with ankylosing spondylitis or in good health (not recorded which). Source material: blood, either unsorted or a sorted T cell fraction (not recorded which). This chain uses TRBV11-3 with TRBJ2-7; D unclear. The CDR3 spells CASSSRAGEQYF. The CDR3 region has the DNA TGTGCCAGCAGCTCAAGGGCCGGCGAGCAGTACTTC.